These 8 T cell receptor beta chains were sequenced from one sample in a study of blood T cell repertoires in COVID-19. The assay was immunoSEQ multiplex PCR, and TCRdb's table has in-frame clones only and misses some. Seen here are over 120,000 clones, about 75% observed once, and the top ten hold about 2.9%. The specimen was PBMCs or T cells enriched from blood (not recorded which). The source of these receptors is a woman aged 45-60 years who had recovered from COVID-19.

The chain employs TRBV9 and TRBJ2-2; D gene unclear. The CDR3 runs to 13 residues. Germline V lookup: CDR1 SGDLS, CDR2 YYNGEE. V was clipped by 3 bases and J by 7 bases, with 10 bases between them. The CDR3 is CASSEAPGGELFF. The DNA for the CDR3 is TGTGCCAGCAGCGAAGCTCCTGGCGGGGAGCTGTTTTTT.

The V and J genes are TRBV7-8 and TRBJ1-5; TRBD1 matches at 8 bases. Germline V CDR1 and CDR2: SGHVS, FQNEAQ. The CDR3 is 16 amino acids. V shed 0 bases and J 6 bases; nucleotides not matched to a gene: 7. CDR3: CASSLALTGVGQPQHF. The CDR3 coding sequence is TGTGCCAGCAGCTTAGCCTTGACAGGGGTCGGTCAGCCCCAGCATTTT.

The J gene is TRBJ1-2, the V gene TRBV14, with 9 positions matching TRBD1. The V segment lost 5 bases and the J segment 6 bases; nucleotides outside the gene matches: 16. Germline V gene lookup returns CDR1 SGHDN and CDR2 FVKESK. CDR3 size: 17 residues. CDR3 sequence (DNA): TGTGCCAGCAGCGCATATTGGCCGGGACAGGGCGTGGATGGCTACACCTTC. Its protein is CASSAYWPGQGVDGYTF. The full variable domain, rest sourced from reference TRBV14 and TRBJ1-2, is EAGVTQFPSHSVIEKGQTVTLRCDPISGHDNLYWYRRVMGKEIKFLLHFVKESKQDESGMPNNRFLAERTGGTYSTLKVQPAELEDSGVYFCASSAYWPGQGVDGYTFGSGTRLTVV.

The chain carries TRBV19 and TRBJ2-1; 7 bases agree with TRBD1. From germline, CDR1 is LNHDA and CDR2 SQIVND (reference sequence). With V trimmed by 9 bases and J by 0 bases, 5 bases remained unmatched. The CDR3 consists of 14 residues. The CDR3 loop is CASGTVSSYNEQFF. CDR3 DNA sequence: TGTGCCAGCGGGACAGTTAGCTCCTACAATGAGCAGTTCTTC.

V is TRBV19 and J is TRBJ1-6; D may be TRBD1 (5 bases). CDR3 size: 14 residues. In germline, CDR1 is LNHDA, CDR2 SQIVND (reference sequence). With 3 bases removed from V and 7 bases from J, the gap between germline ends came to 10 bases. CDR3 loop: CASSMAGPNSPLHF. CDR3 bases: TGTGCCAGTAGTATGGCGGGGCCAAATTCACCCCTCCACTTT.

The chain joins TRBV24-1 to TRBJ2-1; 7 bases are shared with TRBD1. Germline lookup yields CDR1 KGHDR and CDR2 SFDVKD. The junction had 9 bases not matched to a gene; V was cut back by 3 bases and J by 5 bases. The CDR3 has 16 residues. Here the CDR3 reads CATSDPKGAGDNEQFF. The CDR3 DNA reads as TGTGCCACCAGTGATCCCAAGGGGGCTGGGGACAATGAGCAGTTCTTC.

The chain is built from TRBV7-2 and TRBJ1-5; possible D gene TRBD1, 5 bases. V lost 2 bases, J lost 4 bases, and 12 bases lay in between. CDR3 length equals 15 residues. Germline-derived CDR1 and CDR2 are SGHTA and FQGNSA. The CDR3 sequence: CASSLNRGPNQPQHF. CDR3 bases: TGTGCCAGCAGCTTAAATAGGGGTCCTAATCAGCCCCAGCATTTT.

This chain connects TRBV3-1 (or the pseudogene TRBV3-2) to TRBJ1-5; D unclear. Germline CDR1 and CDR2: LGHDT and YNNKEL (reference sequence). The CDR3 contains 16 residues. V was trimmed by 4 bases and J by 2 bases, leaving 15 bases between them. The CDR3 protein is CASSPPGGMGNQPQHF. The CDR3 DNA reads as TGTGCCAGCAGCCCCCCTGGAGGGATGGGCAATCAGCCCCAGCATTTT.